Below are 13 T cell receptor beta chains sequenced from a single sample in a study of blood T cell repertoires in COVID-19. Generated by immunoSEQ multiplex PCR, the TCRdb table keeps only in-frame clones and is missing some. This sample has under 350,000 clones, with approximately 82% found just once. The sample was peripheral blood. Receptors originate from a man aged 55-75 years who had recovered from COVID-19.

This chain joins TRBV30 and TRBJ2-1; possibly TRBD2 for D (5 bases). The germline CDR1 and CDR2 sequences are GTSNPN and SVGIG (reference sequence). The length of the CDR3 is 15 residues. The ends were cut back, 2 bases at V and 3 bases at J, with 14 bases in the middle. DNA of the CDR3: TGTGCCTGGAGTTCTGGGGTTCGGGGCTACAATGAGCAGTTCTTC. Residues: CAWSSGVRGYNEQFF.

The chain joins TRBV6-5 to TRBJ1-1; 8 bases are a match to TRBD1. There are 15 residues in the CDR3. Germline V gives CDR1 MNHEY, CDR2 SVGAGI. V was clipped by 2 bases and J by 1 base; unmatched bases: 3. CDR3 nucleotides: TGTGCCAGCAGTTACGGCGGACAGGGGAACACTGAAGCTTTCTTT. Its protein is CASSYGGQGNTEAFF.

The rearrangement joins TRBV28 to TRBJ1-6; tentatively, D is TRBD1 (6 bases). Trimming left V 6 bases short and J 7 bases short, with 13 bases between. The CDR3 is made up of 14 amino acids. Germline V gene sequence: CDR1 MDHEN, CDR2 SYDVKM. CDR3 amino acids: CASSPGHFNSPLHF. In nucleotides, the CDR3 is TGTGCCAGCAGCCCGGGACACTTCAATTCACCCCTCCACTTT. Looking up the rest from reference TRBV28 and TRBJ1-6 gives the full variable domain: DVKVTQSSRYLVKRTGEKVFLECVQDMDHENMFWYRQDPGLGLRLIYFSYDVKMKEKGDIPEGYSVSREKKERFSLILESASTNQTSMYLCASSPGHFNSPLHFGNGTRLTVT.

The chain joins TRBV6-2 or TRBV6-3 to TRBJ1-4, with 8 bases matching TRBD1. The CDR3 totals 16 residues. Germline lookup yields CDR1 MNHEY and CDR2 SVGEGT. Trimming removed 5 bases from V and 0 bases from J; junction bases left unmatched: 5. The CDR3 sequence: CASSAGQGATNEKLFF. The CDR3 region has the DNA TGTGCCAGCAGTGCCGGACAGGGAGCAACTAATGAAAAACTGTTTTTT.

This clone was counted a few times. The J gene is TRBJ1-6, the V gene TRBV10-1; the match to TRBD1 covers 8 bases. The V and J ends lost 4 bases and 8 bases, in that order; junction bases with no gene match: 4. The CDR3 loop spans 14 amino acids. Per germline, CDR1 WNHNN and CDR2 SYGVQD (reference sequence). For the CDR3, the DNA is TGCGCCAGCAGTGGGGGACAGGAGTATTCACCCCTCCACTTT. This translates into CASSGGQEYSPLHF.

V and J are TRBV6-5 and TRBJ2-7, with a weak D call TRBD2 (7 bases). Germline CDR1 reads MNHEY; CDR2 reads SVGAGI. Trimming removed 6 bases from V and 6 bases from J, with 18 bases in between. The CDR3 loop spans 14 amino acids. In DNA form, the CDR3 reads TGTGCCAGCAGACCGAGGGGGTCGGGGGGCGAGCAGTACTTC. This gives the protein CASRPRGSGGEQYF.

This rearrangement joins TRBV6-9 to TRBJ1-5, with unresolved D. The CDR3 runs to 16 residues. CDR1 and CDR2 (germline): MNHGY, SVAAGI. V dropped 2 bases and J dropped 0 bases, with 11 bases sitting between them. This CDR3 reads CASSYKSGNSNQPQHF. The DNA of the CDR3 is TGTGCCAGCAGTTATAAGTCAGGAAATAGCAATCAGCCCCAGCATTTT.

The V gene is TRBV3-1 (or the pseudogene TRBV3-2), the J gene TRBJ1-1; D might be TRBD1 (5 bases). The CDR3 runs to 12 residues. Germline V gene sequence: CDR1 LGHDT, CDR2 YNNKEL (reference sequence). Between the trimmed V and J ends, which lost 3 bases and 8 bases, there was a span of 10 bases. CDR3 sequence: CASSHGGREAFF. Written as DNA, the CDR3 is TGTGCCAGCAGCCACGGGGGACGAGAAGCTTTCTTT.

The chain carries TRBV3-1 (or the pseudogene TRBV3-2) and TRBJ2-7; 9 bases align to TRBD1. Germline CDR1 is LGHDT and CDR2 is YNNKEL (reference sequence). Trimming took 4 bases from V and 6 from J; bases not matched to a gene: 7. The CDR3 is made up of 14 amino acids. CDR3 nucleotide sequence: TGTGCCAGCAGCCGCCTGGGACAGGGTGGCGAGCAGTACTTC. Translated: CASSRLGQGGEQYF.

The chain carries TRBV19 and TRBJ2-3, with TRBD2 identical over 8 bases. With V trimmed by 6 bases and J by 1 base, 6 bases remained unmatched. In germline, CDR1 is LNHDA, CDR2 SQIVND (reference sequence). This CDR3 comprises 15 residues. Written as DNA, the CDR3 is TGTGCCAGTAGGGCGGGGGGATATGGCACAGATACGCAGTATTTT. Translation gives CASRAGGYGTDTQYF.

The sample holds one count of this clone. This chain links TRBV5-5 with TRBJ2-3, with 7 bases matching TRBD2. In germline, CDR1 is SGHKS, CDR2 YYEKEE (reference sequence). The CDR3 loop spans 14 amino acids. V dropped 4 bases and J dropped 2; count of bases not matched to a gene: 4. The CDR3 DNA is TGTGCCAGCAGCCTGCGGGGGTTCACAGATACGCAGTATTTT. Its translation: CASSLRGFTDTQYF.

The sample holds one count of this clone. The chain is built from TRBV9 and TRBJ2-3, with D uncertain. The V gene's germline CDR1 is SGDLS and CDR2 YYNGEE. The CDR3 spans 12 residues. V was trimmed by 1 base and J by 8 bases, leaving 8 bases between them. CDR3 bases: TGTGCCAGCAGCGTATCTGCCGGTACGCAGTATTTT. Amino acid sequence: CASSVSAGTQYF.

The genes are TRBV5-1 and TRBJ2-1, with D possibly TRBD1 on 7 matching bases. With 4 bases removed from V and 8 bases from J, the gap between germline ends came to 13 bases. The CDR3 loop spans 13 amino acids. In germline, CDR1 is SGHRS, CDR2 YFSETQ. CDR3: CASSQGGGYEQFF. The CDR3 DNA reads as TGCGCCAGCAGCCAGGGGGGCGGGTATGAGCAGTTCTTC.